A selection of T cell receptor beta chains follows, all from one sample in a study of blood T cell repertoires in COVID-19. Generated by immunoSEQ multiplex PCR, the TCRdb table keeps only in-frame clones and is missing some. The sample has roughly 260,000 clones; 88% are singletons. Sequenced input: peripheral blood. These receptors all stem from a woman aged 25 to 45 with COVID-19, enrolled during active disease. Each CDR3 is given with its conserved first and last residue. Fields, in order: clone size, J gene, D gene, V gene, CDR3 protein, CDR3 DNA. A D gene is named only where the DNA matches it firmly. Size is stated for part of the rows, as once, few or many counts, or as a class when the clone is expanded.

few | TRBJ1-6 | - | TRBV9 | CASSVGGENSPLHF | TGTGCCAGCAGCGTAGGGGGGGAGAATTCACCCCTCCACTTT
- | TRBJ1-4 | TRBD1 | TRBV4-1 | CASSQEMGQGAEKLFF | TGCGCCAGCAGCCAAGAGATGGGACAGGGGGCGGAAAAACTGTTTTTT
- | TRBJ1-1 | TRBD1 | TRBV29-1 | CSVEGTGWNTEAFF | TGCAGCGTTGAAGGGACAGGGTGGAACACTGAAGCTTTCTTT
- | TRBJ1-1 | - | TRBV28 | CASNIQSTETEAFF | TGTGCCAGCAACATACAGTCAACGGAAACTGAAGCTTTCTTT
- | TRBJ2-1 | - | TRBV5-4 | CASSFLAQHNEQFF | TGTGCCAGCAGCTTCCTAGCCCAACACAATGAGCAGTTCTTC
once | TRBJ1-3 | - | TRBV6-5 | CASSPRGVGNTIYF | TGTGCCAGCAGCCCCCGGGGGGTTGGAAACACCATATATTTT
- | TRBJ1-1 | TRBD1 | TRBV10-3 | CAISERDRGDTEAFF | TGTGCCATCAGTGAGAGGGACAGGGGAGACACTGAAGCTTTCTTT
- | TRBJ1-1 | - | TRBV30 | CAWSKGAQTEAFF | TGTGCCTGGAGTAAAGGGGCGCAGACTGAAGCTTTCTTT
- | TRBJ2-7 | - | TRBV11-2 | CASSLDSRGTLNYEQYF | TGTGCCAGCAGCTTAGATAGCCGCGGGACTTTAAACTACGAGCAGTACTTC
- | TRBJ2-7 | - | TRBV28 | CASSHGQLASYEQYF | TGTGCCAGCAGCCATGGACAGTTGGCTTCCTACGAGCAGTACTTC
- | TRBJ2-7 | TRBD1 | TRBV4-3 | CASSERWDRPYEQYF | TGCGCCAGCAGCGAACGTTGGGACAGACCCTACGAGCAGTACTTC
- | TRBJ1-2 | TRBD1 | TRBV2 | CASSEGWTGGNYGYTF | TGTGCCAGCAGTGAAGGATGGACAGGGGGTAACTATGGCTACACCTTC
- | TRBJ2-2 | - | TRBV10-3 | CAISGLGTTHTGELFF | TGTGCCATCAGCGGCTTGGGGACAACTCACACCGGGGAGCTGTTTTTT
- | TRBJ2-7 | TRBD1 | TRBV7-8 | CASSLADRGPYEQYF | TGTGCCAGCAGCTTAGCCGACAGGGGACCCTACGAGCAGTACTTC
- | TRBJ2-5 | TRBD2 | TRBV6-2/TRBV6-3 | CASSPGLAGKTQYF | TGTGCCAGCAGTCCCGGACTAGCGGGAAAGACCCAGTACTTC
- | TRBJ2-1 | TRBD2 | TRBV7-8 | CASNIAGGSYNEQFF | TGTGCCAGCAACATAGCGGGAGGCTCCTACAATGAGCAGTTCTTC
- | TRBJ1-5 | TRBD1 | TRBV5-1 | CASSLGTGGPYSNQPQHF | TGCGCCAGCAGCTTGGGGACAGGGGGCCCTTATAGCAATCAGCCCCAGCATTTT
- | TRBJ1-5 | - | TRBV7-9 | CASSLGWGQQPQHF | TGTGCCAGCAGCTTAGGATGGGGCCAACAGCCCCAGCATTTT
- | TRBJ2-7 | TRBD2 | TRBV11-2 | CASSAGGEAREQYF | TGTGCCAGCAGTGCTGGGGGGGAGGCGCGAGAGCAGTACTTC
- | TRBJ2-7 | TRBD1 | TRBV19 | CASAGQGNEQYF | TGTGCCAGTGCGGGACAGGGGAACGAGCAGTACTTC
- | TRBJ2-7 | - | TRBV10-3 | CAISDPGGSLYEQYF | TGTGCCATCAGTGATCCGGGTGGGAGTTTGTACGAGCAGTACTTC
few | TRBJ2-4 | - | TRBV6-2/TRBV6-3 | CASSYGGSKNIQYF | TGTGCCAGCAGTTACGGGGGGTCCAAAAACATTCAGTACTTC
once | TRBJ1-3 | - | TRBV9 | CASSVGQGVTGNTIYF | TGTGCCAGCAGCGTGGGGCAGGGCGTCACTGGAAACACCATATATTTT
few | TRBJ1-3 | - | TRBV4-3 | CASSQDYFPRPTGKQGNTIYF | TGCGCCAGCAGCCAAGATTATTTTCCACGGCCGACAGGCAAGCAGGGAAACACCATATATTTT
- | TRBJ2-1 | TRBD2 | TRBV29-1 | CSVPGGTSGGTYNEQFF | TGCAGCGTCCCGGGGGGAACTAGCGGAGGGACCTACAATGAGCAGTTCTTC
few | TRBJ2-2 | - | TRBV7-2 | CASTRLGELFF | TGTGCCAGCACGAGGCTCGGGGAGCTGTTTTTT
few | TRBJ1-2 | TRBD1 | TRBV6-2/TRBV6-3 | CASSWDSIYGYTF | TGTGCCAGCAGTTGGGACAGCATCTATGGCTACACCTTC
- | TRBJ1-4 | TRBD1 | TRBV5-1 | CASRGQGEKLFF | TGCGCCAGCAGGGGACAGGGTGAAAAACTGTTTTTT
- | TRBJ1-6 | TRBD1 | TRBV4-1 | CASSLTGGPSPLHF | TGCGCCAGCAGCCTGACAGGGGGCCCTTCACCCCTCCACTTT
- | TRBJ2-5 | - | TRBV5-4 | CASSKDRETQYF | TGTGCCAGCAGCAAGGACAGAGAGACCCAGTACTTC
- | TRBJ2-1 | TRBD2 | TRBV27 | CASSSSSGYNEQFF | TGTGCCAGCAGTTCCTCTAGCGGATACAATGAGCAGTTCTTC